This passage covers 2 T cell receptor beta chains from one sample sequenced in a study of T cell responses to AZD1222 COVID-19 vaccine. Sequenced by immunoSEQ multiplex PCR; TCRdb stores in-frame clones only, minus some. The repertoire has approximately 100,000 clones, less than 90% of them found once; the top ten carry 5%. This specimen was peripheral blood, taken 28 days after the second AZD1222 dose. These receptors all come from an adult who received the AZD1222 COVID-19 vaccine.

The chain is built from TRBV19 and TRBJ1-5, with unresolved D. This CDR3 is 14 amino acids long. With 3 bases removed from V and 4 bases from J, the gap between germline ends came to 10 bases. Germline-derived CDR1 and CDR2 are LNHDA and SQIVND (reference sequence). The CDR3: CASSMAALNQPQHF. CDR3 DNA sequence: TGTGCCAGTAGTATGGCCGCTCTGAATCAGCCCCAGCATTTT.

V is TRBV7-2 and J is TRBJ2-1; D may be TRBD1 or TRBD2 (5 bases each). Per the germline V gene, CDR1 is SGHTA and CDR2 is FQGNSA. V lost 5 bases and J 9 bases, leaving 11 bases between the germline ends. This CDR3 region has 12 residues. CDR3 loop: CASSASGLEQFF. The CDR3 DNA reads as TGTGCCAGCAGCGCGTCGGGGCTTGAGCAGTTCTTC. Combining the CDR3 with reference TRBV7-2 and TRBJ2-1 gives the whole variable domain GAGVSQSPSNKVTEKGKDVELRCDPISGHTALYWYRQSLGQGLEFLIYFQGNSAPDKSGLPSDRFSAERTGGSVSTLTIQRTQQEDSAVYLCASSASGLEQFFGPGTRLTVL.